This T cell receptor beta chain was captured in a study of shared clonotypes between healthy human individuals. About the study: Samples came from two female and a few male donors aged 18 to 49.

Unsorted samples, those not sorted, used roughly 100 million PBMCs for genomic DNA. Per the original data handling: Because ImmunoSEQ provided only junction sequences with no quality scores, the filtering differed. Libraries were prepared by immunoSEQ multiplex PCR; TCRdb keeps only in-frame clonotypes and omits some of them. V and J calls and clone size are copied from that table; D and trimming were computed from the DNA. This table holds about 470,000 clones, around 79% found once. Germline CDR1 is SEHNR and CDR2 is FQNEAQ (reference sequence). J gave up 0 bases and V 0 bases, and 6 bases lay outside the gene matches. The CDR3 covers 17 residues.

This sequence was found in a woman aged 40-49 years in good health. Some clones in this sample may be carry-over from other donors' samples. The rearrangement joins TRBV7-9 to TRBJ2-7; 9 bases line up with TRBD1. Sequencing used PBMCs. This CDR3 reads CASSLATGGRSSYEQYF. CDR3 bases: TGTGCCAGCAGCTTAGCGACAGGGGGGAGAAGCTCCTACGAGCAGTACTTC.